This record concerns one T cell receptor beta chain sequence. It has no known antigen specificity. Base qualities are not recorded, but no much larger clone differs from it by a single base. Blood samples for TCR beta sequencing were provided by related transplant donors. Nuclei Lysis Solution was used to extract genomic DNA from fresh or cryopreserved unfractionated peripheral blood mononuclear cells. These data come from a study of T cell clonotyping in hematopoietic cell transplantation (dated by TCRdb to about 2021). Notes on the research overall: A total of under 150 blood samples were collected in the study from approximately 32 consecutive transplant recipients and their related donors. Patients were recruited between September 2015 and January 2017 and followed until September 2020 or death.

TCR beta CDR3 regions were amplified from genomic DNA with the immunoSEQ assay, a bias-controlled multiplex PCR using V- and J-specific primers. In a second PCR step, a proprietary barcode and Illumina adapter sequences were attached to the CDR3 amplicons. CDR3 libraries were sequenced on an Illumina MiSeq instrument. Processing in the source paper ran as follows. Export and quality control were performed with immunoSEQ Analyzer 3.0, and downstream analyses were performed with R Bioconductor and Immunarch. Only productive rearrangements in the normalized downsampled data set went into calculating the repertoire metrics. Clonotypes larger than 5 templates in the normalized cohort were defined as pathologically expanded. Repertoire diversity was measured with the Inverse Simpson Index. The non-normalized data set was used for CMV-specificity analyses so that all clonotypes could be captured. TCRdb re-hosts the immuneACCESS table, in-frame sequences only. Its copies lack some clones; in the studies checked, an unresolved V gene accounts for under half of them, and the cause for the rest is not known. The DNA gave D and trimming, while V, J and clone size come from that table. In this sample the table shows about 36,000 clones, approximately 88% of which occur a single time. The ten largest clones take up over 1.5% of the sample.

Results the study describes overall, beyond this receptor: Donor and pretransplant recipient Inverse Simpson Index values predicted broader posttransplant TCR repertoire diversity. After transplant, TCR diversity in recipients dropped, and pathologically expanded clonotypes increased progressively from day 30 to day 180. The sample size was limited and the cells went unsorted, which meant the CD4 and CD8 repertoire contributions could not be told apart. Just a small fraction of recipient repertoires overlapped with donor repertoires, and more than 97% appeared de novo at the given depth.

There are 14 amino acids in the CDR3, from cysteine to phenylalanine inclusive. The kept DNA is CDR3 alone, 42 bases in frame from the first base. The germline V gene encodes CDR1 MDHEN and CDR2 SYDVKM. The germline V end is reduced by 8 bases and the J end by 0 bases; junction bases left unmatched: 7. The sequence derives from a woman aged 40-49 years in good health. Some clones in this sample may be carry-over from other donors' samples. The sequencing sample was made of peripheral blood mononuclear cells. The chain employs TRBV28 and TRBJ2-7, and 7 junctional nucleotides match TRBD1. The DNA sequence reads TGTGCCAGCTATGCCGGGACAGCCTCCTACGAGCAGTACTTC. Translated, it reads CASYAGTASYEQYF.